This T cell receptor (beta chain) was sequenced for a study of T cell clonotyping in hematopoietic cell transplantation. Study background: Recipient blood drawn about 28 days pretransplant and days 30, 100, 180 after.

Trimming removed 8 bases from V and 3 bases from J; junction bases left unmatched: 2. The CDR3 spans 13 residues. The germline V gene has CDR1 LNHDA and CDR2 SQIVND (reference sequence). Assay used: immunoSEQ multiplex PCR; TCRdb lists only in-frame clones, some missing. The table has 11,000 to 15,000 clones, approximately 56% seen once. Source material: PBMCs. The chain has TRBV19 and TRBJ2-7; 12 bases fit TRBD2. This TCR was sampled from a human donor who either received an allogeneic hematopoietic cell transplant for a myeloid malignancy or was a related donor (not recorded which). Some clones in this sample may be carry-over from other donors' samples. In DNA, the CDR3 is TGTGCCAGTCGACTAGCGGGGGACTACGAGCAGTACTTC. It translates to CASRLAGDYEQYF.